The rows below give T cell receptor beta chains drawn from one sample of a study of T cells after yellow fever vaccination. TCRdb reanalysed the 5' RACE reads using MiXCR and keeps one entry per CDR3 protein. Of hundreds of thousands of distinct CDR3 sequences in the sample, 12% are singletons; the top ten hold about 15%. Here the sequenced sample was PBMCs, taken on the day of the yellow fever booster vaccination. These receptors were obtained from a young man who received the YFV17D yellow fever vaccine. CDR3s include the opening cysteine and the closing phenylalanine or tryptophan.

V gene: TRBV5-1; J gene: TRBJ2-7; CDR3 protein: CASRPTGSSYEQYF
V gene: TRBV12-3/TRBV12-4; J gene: TRBJ2-1; CDR3 protein: CASRSVSTYNEQFF
V gene: TRBV4-3; J gene: TRBJ2-1; CDR3 protein: CASSLDRFPPNEQFF
V gene: TRBV28; J gene: TRBJ2-2; CDR3 protein: CASRETSGRKVGELFF
V gene: TRBV2; J gene: TRBJ1-1; CDR3 protein: CASSESGTEAFF
V gene: TRBV7-6; J gene: TRBJ1-4; CDR3 protein: CASSRSAANEKLFF
V gene: TRBV7-2; J gene: TRBJ2-5; CDR3 protein: CASSLATLGELRETQYF
V gene: TRBV20-1; J gene: TRBJ1-4; CDR3 protein: CSAKIKANEKLFF
V gene: TRBV25-1; J gene: TRBJ2-7; CDR3 protein: CASSERVLGAYEQYF
V gene: TRBV5-6; J gene: TRBJ2-6; CDR3 protein: CASSFSSGVLTF
V gene: TRBV7-2; J gene: TRBJ2-1; CDR3 protein: CASSLSGNNEQFF
V gene: TRBV12-3/TRBV12-4; J gene: TRBJ2-5; CDR3 protein: CASSFAGRETQYF
V gene: TRBV7-2; J gene: TRBJ1-2; CDR3 protein: CASSLFLYGYTF
V gene: TRBV3-1; J gene: TRBJ1-3; CDR3 protein: CASSQDGIYSGNTIYF
V gene: TRBV6-1; J gene: TRBJ2-7; CDR3 protein: CASRKDGTYEQYF
V gene: TRBV5-1; J gene: TRBJ2-1; CDR3 protein: CASTLRQREVDNEQFF
V gene: TRBV14; J gene: TRBJ2-3; CDR3 protein: CASRSGTSEGRDTQYF
V gene: TRBV11-2; J gene: TRBJ2-4; CDR3 protein: CASSLVRAKNIQYF
V gene: TRBV3-1; J gene: TRBJ2-7; CDR3 protein: CASSQVTKSNYEQYF
V gene: TRBV7-2; J gene: TRBJ2-1; CDR3 protein: CASSPLTEQFF
V gene: TRBV25-1; J gene: TRBJ2-2; CDR3 protein: CASSRDRVAGELFF
V gene: TRBV11-2; J gene: TRBJ2-1; CDR3 protein: CASSLVTIEQFF
V gene: TRBV6-4; J gene: TRBJ2-1; CDR3 protein: CASIDRDTRTSGRARVNEQFF
V gene: TRBV7-7; J gene: TRBJ1-3; CDR3 protein: CASSLSISGNTIYF
V gene: TRBV19; J gene: TRBJ1-1; CDR3 protein: CASSLGHRAFF
V gene: TRBV9; J gene: TRBJ2-5; CDR3 protein: CASSEGTFQETQYF
V gene: TRBV5-4; J gene: TRBJ2-3; CDR3 protein: CASSDPGQIPDTQYF
V gene: TRBV27; J gene: TRBJ2-3; CDR3 protein: CASRFGTGTDTQYF
V gene: TRBV6-1; J gene: TRBJ2-4; CDR3 protein: CATRYIAELAKNIQYF
V gene: TRBV5-6; J gene: TRBJ2-7; CDR3 protein: CASSPPFSGRTYEQYF
V gene: TRBV12-3/TRBV12-4; J gene: TRBJ2-7; CDR3 protein: CASSPGSGYYEQYF